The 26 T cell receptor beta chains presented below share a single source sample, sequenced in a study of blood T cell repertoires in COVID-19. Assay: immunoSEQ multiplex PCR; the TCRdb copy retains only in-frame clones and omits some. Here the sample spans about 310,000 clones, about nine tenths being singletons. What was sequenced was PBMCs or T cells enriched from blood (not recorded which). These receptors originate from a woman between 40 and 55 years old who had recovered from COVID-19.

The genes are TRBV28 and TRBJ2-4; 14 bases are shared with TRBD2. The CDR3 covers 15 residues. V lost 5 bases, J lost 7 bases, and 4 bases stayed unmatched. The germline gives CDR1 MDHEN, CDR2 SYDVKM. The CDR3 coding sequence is TGTGCCAGCAGTAAGACTAGCGGGGGGGTGAACATTCAGTACTTC. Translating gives CASSKTSGGVNIQYF. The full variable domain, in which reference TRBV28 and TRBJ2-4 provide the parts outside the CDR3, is DVKVTQSSRYLVKRTGEKVFLECVQDMDHENMFWYRQDPGLGLRLIYFSYDVKMKEKGDIPEGYSVSREKKERFSLILESASTNQTSMYLCASSKTSGGVNIQYFGAGTRLSVL.

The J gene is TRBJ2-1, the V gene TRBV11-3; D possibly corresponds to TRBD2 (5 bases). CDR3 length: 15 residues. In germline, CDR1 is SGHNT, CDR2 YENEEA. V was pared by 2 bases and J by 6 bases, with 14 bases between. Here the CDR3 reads CASSLSAELTNEQFF. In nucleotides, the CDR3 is TGTGCCAGCAGCTTATCAGCGGAACTCACCAATGAGCAGTTCTTC. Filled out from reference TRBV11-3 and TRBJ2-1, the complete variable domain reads EAGVVQSPRYKIIEKKQPVAFWCNPISGHNTLYWYLQNLGQGPELLIRYENEEAVDDSQLPKDRFSAERLKGVDSTLKIQPAELGDSAVYLCASSLSAELTNEQFFGPGTRLTVL.

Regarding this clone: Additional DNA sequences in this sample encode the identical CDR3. The CDR3 protein is CASSSGSSSYNEQFF. The DNA for the CDR3 is TGTGCCAGCAGCTCCGGGAGTAGCTCCTACAATGAGCAGTTCTTC. This chain uses TRBV7-3 with TRBJ2-1; a weak D match, TRBD2 (6 bases). This CDR3 has 15 residues. The ends were cut back, 4 bases at V and 0 bases at J, with 10 bases in the middle. Germline loops: CDR1 SGHTA, CDR2 FQGTGA.

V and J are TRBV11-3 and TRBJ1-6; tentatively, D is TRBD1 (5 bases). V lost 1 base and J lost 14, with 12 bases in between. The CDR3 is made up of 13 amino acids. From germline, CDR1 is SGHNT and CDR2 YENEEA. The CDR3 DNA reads TGTGCCAGCAGCTTAGTATACAGGACGGCCCTCCACTTT. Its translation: CASSLVYRTALHF.

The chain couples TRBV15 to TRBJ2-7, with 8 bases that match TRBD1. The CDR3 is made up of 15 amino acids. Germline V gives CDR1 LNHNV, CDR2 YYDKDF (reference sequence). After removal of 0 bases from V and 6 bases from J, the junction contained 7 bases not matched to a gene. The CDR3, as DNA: TGTGCCACCAGCAGAGATCGGCAGGGGGCAGGCGAGCAGTACTTC. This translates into CATSRDRQGAGEQYF.

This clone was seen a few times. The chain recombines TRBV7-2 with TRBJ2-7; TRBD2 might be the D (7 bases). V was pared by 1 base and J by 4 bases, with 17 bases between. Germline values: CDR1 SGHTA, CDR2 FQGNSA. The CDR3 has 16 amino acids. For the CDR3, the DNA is TGTGCCAGCAGCTTAGTTATTGGCGGGGGCGGTTACGAGCAGTACTTC. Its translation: CASSLVIGGGGYEQYF.

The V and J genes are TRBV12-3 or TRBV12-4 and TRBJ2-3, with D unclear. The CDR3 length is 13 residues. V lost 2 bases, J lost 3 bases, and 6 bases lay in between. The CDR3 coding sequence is TGTGCCAGCAGTTTAACAGATACAGATACGCAGTATTTT. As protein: CASSLTDTDTQYF.

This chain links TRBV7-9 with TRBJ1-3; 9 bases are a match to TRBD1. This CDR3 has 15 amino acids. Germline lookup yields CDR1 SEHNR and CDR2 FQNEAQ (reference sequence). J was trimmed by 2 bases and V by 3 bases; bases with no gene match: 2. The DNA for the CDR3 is TGTGCCAGCAGCTTTACAGGGGGCACTGGAAACACCATATATTTT. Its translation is CASSFTGGTGNTIYF.

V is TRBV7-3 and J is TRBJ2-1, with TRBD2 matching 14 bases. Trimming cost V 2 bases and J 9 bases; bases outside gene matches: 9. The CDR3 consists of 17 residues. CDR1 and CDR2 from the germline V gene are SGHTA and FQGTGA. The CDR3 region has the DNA TGTGCCAGCAGCTTACGCGGGACTAGCGGGAGAGGAGGTGAGCAGTTCTTC. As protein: CASSLRGTSGRGGEQFF.

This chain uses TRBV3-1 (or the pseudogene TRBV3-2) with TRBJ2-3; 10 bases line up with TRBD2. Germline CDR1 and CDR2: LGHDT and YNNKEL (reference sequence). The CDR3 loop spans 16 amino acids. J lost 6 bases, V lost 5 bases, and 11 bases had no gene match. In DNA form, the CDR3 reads TGTGCCAGCAGCACCCTAGCGGGGGCCCCTGGGGATACGCAGTATTTT. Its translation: CASSTLAGAPGDTQYF.

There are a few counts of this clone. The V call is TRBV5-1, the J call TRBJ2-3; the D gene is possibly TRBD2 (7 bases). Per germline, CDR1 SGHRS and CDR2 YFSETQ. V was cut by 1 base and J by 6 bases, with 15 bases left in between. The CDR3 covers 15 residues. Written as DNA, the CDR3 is TGCGCCAGCAGCTTGATAGGGGGGGGCGCGGATACGCAGTATTTT. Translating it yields CASSLIGGGADTQYF. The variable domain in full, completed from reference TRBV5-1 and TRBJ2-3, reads KAGVTQTPRYLIKTRGQQVTLSCSPISGHRSVSWYQQTPGQGLQFLFEYFSETQRNKGNFPGRFSGRQFSNSRSEMNVSTLELGDSALYLCASSLIGGGADTQYFGPGTRLTVL.

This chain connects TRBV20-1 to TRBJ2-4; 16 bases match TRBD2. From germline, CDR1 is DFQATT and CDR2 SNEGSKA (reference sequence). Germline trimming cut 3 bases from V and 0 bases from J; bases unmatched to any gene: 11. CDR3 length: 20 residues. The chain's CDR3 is CSASAGTSGREGIAKNIQYF. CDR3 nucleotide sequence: TGCAGTGCTAGTGCCGGGACTAGCGGGAGGGAGGGGATAGCCAAAAACATTCAGTACTTC.

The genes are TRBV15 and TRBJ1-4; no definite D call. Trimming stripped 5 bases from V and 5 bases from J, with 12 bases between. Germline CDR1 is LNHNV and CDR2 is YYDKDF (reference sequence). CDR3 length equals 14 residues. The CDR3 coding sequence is TGTGCCACCAGCGAGGGCCTTGGGAATGAAAAACTGTTTTTT. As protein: CATSEGLGNEKLFF. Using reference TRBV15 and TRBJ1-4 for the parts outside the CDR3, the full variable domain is DAMVIQNPRYQVTQFGKPVTLSCSQTLNHNVMYWYQQKSSQAPKLLFHYYDKDFNNEADTPDNFQSRRPNTSFCFLDIRSPGLGDTAMYLCATSEGLGNEKLFFGSGTQLSVL.

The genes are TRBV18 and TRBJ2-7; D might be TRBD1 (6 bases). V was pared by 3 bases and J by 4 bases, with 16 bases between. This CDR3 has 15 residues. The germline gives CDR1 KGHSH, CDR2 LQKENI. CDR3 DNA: TGTGCCAGCTCACCTCTTGACAGGAGAAATTACGAGCAGTACTTC. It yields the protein CASSPLDRRNYEQYF.

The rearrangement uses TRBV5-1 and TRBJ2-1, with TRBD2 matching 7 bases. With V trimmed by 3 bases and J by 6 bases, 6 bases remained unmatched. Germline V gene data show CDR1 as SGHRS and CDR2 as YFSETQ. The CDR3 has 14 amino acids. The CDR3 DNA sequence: TGCGCCAGCAGCTCCGGGGGGACTCGCAATGAGCAGTTCTTC. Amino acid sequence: CASSSGGTRNEQFF.

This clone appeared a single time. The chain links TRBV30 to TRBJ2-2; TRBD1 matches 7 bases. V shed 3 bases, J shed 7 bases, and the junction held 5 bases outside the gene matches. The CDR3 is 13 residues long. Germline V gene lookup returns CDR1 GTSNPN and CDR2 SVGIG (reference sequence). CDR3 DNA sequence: TGTGCCTGGAGAGGCCAGGGGGTCGGGGAGCTGTTTTTT. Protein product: CAWRGQGVGELFF.

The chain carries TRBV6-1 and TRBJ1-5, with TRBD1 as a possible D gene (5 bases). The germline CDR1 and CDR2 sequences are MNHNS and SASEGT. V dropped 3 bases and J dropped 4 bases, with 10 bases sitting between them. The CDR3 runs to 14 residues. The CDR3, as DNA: TGTGCCAGCAGTGAGTCGGGACTTAATCAGCCCCAGCATTTT. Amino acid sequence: CASSESGLNQPQHF.

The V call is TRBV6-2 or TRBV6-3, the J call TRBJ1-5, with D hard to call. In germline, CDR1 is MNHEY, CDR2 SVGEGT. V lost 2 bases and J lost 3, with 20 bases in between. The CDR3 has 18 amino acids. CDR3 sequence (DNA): TGTGCCAGCAGTTACCCTATCCCCGAGGGCCTCCCCAATCAGCCCCAGCATTTT. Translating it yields CASSYPIPEGLPNQPQHF.

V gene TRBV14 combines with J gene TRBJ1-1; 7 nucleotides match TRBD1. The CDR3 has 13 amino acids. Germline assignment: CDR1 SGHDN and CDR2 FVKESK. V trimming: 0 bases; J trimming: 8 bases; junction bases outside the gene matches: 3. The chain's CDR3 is CASSQDLQGEAFF. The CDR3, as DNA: TGTGCCAGCAGCCAAGACCTACAGGGGGAAGCTTTCTTT.

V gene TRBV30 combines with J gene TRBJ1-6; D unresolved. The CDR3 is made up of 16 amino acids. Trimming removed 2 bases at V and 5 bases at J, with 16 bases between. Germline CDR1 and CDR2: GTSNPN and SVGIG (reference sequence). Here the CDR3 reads CAWSLGVGSNNSPLHF. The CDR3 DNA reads TGTGCCTGGAGTTTGGGTGTGGGCAGTAATAATTCACCCCTCCACTTT.

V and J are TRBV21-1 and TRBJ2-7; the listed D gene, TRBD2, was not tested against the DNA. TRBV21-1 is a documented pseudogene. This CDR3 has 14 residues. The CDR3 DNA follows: TGTGCCAGCAGCATAGGAGGGAGGAGCTACAAGCAGTACTTC. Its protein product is CASSIGGRSYKQYF.

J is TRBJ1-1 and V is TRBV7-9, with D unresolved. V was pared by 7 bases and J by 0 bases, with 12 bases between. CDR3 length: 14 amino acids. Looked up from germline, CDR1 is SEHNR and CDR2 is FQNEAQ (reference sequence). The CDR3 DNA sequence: TGTGCCAGCAAACCGACGGGAATGAACACTGAAGCTTTCTTT. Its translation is CASKPTGMNTEAFF.

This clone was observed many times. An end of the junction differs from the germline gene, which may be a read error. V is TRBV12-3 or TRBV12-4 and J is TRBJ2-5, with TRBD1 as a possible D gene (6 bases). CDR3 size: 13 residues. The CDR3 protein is CASSLGQKETQYF. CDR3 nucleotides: TGTGCCAGCAGCTTAGGACAGAAAGAGACCCAGTACTTC.

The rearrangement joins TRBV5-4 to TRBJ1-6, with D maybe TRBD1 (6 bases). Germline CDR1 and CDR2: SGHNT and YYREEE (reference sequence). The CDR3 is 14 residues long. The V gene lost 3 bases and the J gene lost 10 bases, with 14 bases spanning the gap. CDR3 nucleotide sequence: TGTGCCAGCAGCTCACAGGGCCCTGGATCACCCCTCCACTTT. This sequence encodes CASSSQGPGSPLHF.

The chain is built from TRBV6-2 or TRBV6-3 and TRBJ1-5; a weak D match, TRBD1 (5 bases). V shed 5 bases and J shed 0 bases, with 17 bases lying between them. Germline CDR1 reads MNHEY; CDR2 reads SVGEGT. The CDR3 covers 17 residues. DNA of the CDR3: TGTGCCAGCAGTCACCCCCTTTTAACAGGTAGCAATCAGCCCCAGCATTTT. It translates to CASSHPLLTGSNQPQHF.

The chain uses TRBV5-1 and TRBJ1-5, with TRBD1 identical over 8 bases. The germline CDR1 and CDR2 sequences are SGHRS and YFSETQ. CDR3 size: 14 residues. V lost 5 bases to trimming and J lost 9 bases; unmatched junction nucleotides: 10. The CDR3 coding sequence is TGCGCCAGCAGGGTCAAATCGGGGACAGGGCCCCAGCATTTT. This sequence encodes CASRVKSGTGPQHF.